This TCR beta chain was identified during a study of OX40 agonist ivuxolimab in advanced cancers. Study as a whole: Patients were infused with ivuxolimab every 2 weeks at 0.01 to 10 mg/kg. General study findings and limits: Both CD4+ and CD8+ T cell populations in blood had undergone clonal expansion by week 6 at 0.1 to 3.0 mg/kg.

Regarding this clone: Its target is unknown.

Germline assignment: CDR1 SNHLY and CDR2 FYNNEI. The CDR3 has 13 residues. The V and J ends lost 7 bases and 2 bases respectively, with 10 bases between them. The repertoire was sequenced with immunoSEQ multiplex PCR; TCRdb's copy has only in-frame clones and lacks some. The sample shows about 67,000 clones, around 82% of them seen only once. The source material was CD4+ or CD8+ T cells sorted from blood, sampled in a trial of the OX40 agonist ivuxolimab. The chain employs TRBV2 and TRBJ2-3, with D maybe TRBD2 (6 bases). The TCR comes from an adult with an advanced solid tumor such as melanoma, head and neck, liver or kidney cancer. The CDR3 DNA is TGTGCCAGCAAAGGACTACCCACAGATACGCAGTATTTT. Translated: CASKGLPTDTQYF.